This T cell receptor (beta chain) is drawn from a study of chemoradiotherapy in HPV16-positive cancers. Only in-frame clones appear in the TCRdb table, and some are missing; sequencing was by immunoSEQ multiplex PCR. The data contain approximately 52,000 clones, under 95% of them singletons. As regards this clone: Its antigen is unidentified.

Study observations and caveats: Better recurrence-free survival went with HPV-responsive T-cell expansion in HPV16-positive patients. Candidate HPV-specific clones and E7-related TCR motifs grew in tumor during treatment.

CDR1 is SGHNT, CDR2 YYREEE, per germline (reference sequence). The V end lost 9 bases, the J end lost 1 base, and 15 bases lay between the germline ends. This CDR3 comprises 14 residues. V is TRBV5-4 and J is TRBJ2-3; D unresolved. This specimen consisted of blood, obtained from a patient who underwent chemoradiotherapy. The TCR comes from a human donor with HPV-associated anogenital cancer. The CDR3: CATSGSRGTDTQYF. CDR3 coding DNA: TGTGCCACTTCCGGGTCCCGGGGCACAGATACGCAGTATTTT.